This is a list of T cell receptor beta chains from one sample in a study of blood T cell repertoires in COVID-19. Clones were read by immunoSEQ multiplex PCR, and TCRdb kept only the in-frame ones, dropping some. The table records about 290,000 clones, around 86% of them present only once. The sequenced sample consisted of peripheral blood. The receptors originated from a woman in her twenties or thirties with active or convalescent COVID-19. Both conserved end residues are trimmed from each CDR3. The order of the fields is J gene, V gene, CDR3 protein.

TRBJ1-1 TRBV5-1 ASAGQIGNTEAF
TRBJ1-2 TRBV28 ASLTGDGYT
TRBJ2-7 TRBV6-6 ASSTFEEQY
TRBJ2-5 TRBV20-1 SAPLTGTQY
TRBJ1-2 TRBV4-3 ASSQAQSGSYGYT
TRBJ2-3 TRBV5-1 ASSSTIRATPDTQY
TRBJ2-7 TRBV9 ASSVGGQGAPEQY
TRBJ1-1 TRBV5-1 ASSFSPRDTEAF
TRBJ1-1 TRBV30 AWSYTGGTSQAF
TRBJ1-1 TRBV4-3 ASSQDARGRTEAF
TRBJ2-7 TRBV27 ASSPSLTGITYEQY
TRBJ2-3 TRBV28 ASSRGLAGTQY
TRBJ1-6 TRBV25-1 ASSGFETGKNSPLH
TRBJ2-5 TRBV23-1 ASSQRVGGETQY
TRBJ1-6 TRBV6-5 ASSSQGPSPPLH
TRBJ2-3 TRBV25-1 ASSIPEASGGDTQY
TRBJ1-3 TRBV20-1 SAVGNTIY
TRBJ2-4 TRBV7-2 ASSPLGQGEDIQY
TRBJ1-5 TRBV15 ATSKKQGISSNQPQH
TRBJ2-3 TRBV30 AWNPSGGATDTQY
TRBJ2-1 TRBV7-2 ASSSGTSRNEQF
TRBJ2-7 TRBV18 ASSPRKVALPYEQY
TRBJ1-6 TRBV27 ASSPGGGYNSPLH
TRBJ1-6 TRBV30 AWSQTGTQSSYNSPLH
TRBJ2-2 TRBV24-1 ATSDPTGTGGYYGTGELF
TRBJ1-5 TRBV7-8 ASSLGGHQPQH
TRBJ2-7 TRBV25-1 ASSVFYEQY
TRBJ2-3 TRBV7-8 ASSRGASGGQDTQY
TRBJ2-3 TRBV15 ATSRSYGETTDTQY
TRBJ2-3 TRBV29-1 SGGKRGGVDTQY
TRBJ1-1 TRBV28 ASSVSQGLGSRAF
TRBJ1-2 TRBV29-1 SVAQTGAGVT
TRBJ2-5 TRBV2 ASSGAGGGETQY
TRBJ2-3 TRBV10-1 ASSEVRYTDTQY
TRBJ1-4 TRBV7-9 ASSPGLPDQKLF
TRBJ1-1 TRBV2 ASARDTNTEAF
TRBJ1-1 TRBV3-1/TRBV3-2 ASSQASSYTEAF
TRBJ2-3 TRBV7-2 ASSPGLAGGLDTQY
TRBJ2-1 TRBV28 ASSFGTSGRGEQF
TRBJ1-1 TRBV6-5 ASTRGGANTEAF
TRBJ2-7 TRBV2 ASTRTVPYEQY